This TCR beta chain was retrieved from a study of blood T cells in healthy people across ages. Trimming pared 6 bases from V and 4 bases from J, leaving 19 bases between. This CDR3 comprises 15 residues. Germline V gene sequence: CDR1 LGHDT, CDR2 YNNKEL (reference sequence). A J-beta primer mix and a sample-barcoded 5' primer were used in a second PCR of about 6 to 12 cycles. A template-switch adaptor that had 12 random nucleotides put a tag on each cDNA molecule. Per sample, CDR3-containing paired-end reads numbered at least 2.5 million. From the 5' RACE reads, TCRdb called clonotypes with MiXCR, one entry per CDR3 protein. This table has hundreds of thousands of distinct CDR3 sequences, approximately 30% appearing once. Findings and limits, study-wide: Expanded clonotype changes were possibly confounded by unknown donor CMV status.

The authors isolated at least 7 million PBMCs per sample. This clonotype was seen ten or more times. Its cognate antigen is unknown. The TCR originated in a woman older than 75 in good health. Sequenced material: blood. V and J are TRBV3-1 and TRBJ2-7; D tentatively fits TRBD1 or TRBD2 (5 bases each). Here the CDR3 reads CASRVRDPGRYEQYF. CDR3 DNA sequence: TGTGCCAGCAGGGTCCGGGACCCCGGCCGATACGAGCAGTACTTC.